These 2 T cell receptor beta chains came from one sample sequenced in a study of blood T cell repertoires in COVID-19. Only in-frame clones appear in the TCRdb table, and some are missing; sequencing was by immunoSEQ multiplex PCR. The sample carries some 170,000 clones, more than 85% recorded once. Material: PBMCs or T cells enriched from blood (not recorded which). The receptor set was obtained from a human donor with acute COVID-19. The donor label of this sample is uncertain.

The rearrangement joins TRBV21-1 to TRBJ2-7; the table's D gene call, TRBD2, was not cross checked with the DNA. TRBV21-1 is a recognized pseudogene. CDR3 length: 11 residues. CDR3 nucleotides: TGTGCCAGCAGCAAAATATACGAGCAGTACTTC. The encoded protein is CASSKIYEQYF.

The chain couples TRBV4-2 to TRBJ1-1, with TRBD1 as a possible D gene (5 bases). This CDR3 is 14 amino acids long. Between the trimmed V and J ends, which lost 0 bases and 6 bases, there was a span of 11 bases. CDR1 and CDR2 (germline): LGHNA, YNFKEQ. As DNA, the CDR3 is TGTGCCAGCAGCCAAGAACGGGCCAGGGCTGAAGCTTTCTTT. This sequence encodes CASSQERARAEAFF.